This passage covers 24 T cell receptor beta chains from one sample sequenced in a study of blood T cells in healthy people across ages. Combining a sample-barcoded 5' primer with a J-beta primer mix, a second PCR ran for roughly 7 to 11 cycles. MiXCR, run by TCRdb on the 5' RACE reads, gives a single entry per CDR3 protein. The sample holds hundreds of thousands of distinct CDR3 sequences, roughly half seen once. The sequencing input was blood. Source of these receptors: a woman aged 80 or over in good health.

The J gene is TRBJ2-1, the V gene TRBV7-8, with D possibly matching TRBD2 (5 bases). Looked up from germline, CDR1 is SGHVS and CDR2 is FQNEAQ. V lost 5 bases and J lost 5, with 13 bases in between. This CDR3 region has 14 residues. The CDR3 DNA sequence: TGTGCCAGCAGCCTAGTCGAGCGGCACAATGAGCAGTTCTTC. This gives the protein CASSLVERHNEQFF.

This chain connects TRBV30 to TRBJ2-7; D perhaps matches TRBD1 (5 bases). Matching the DNA end better, TRBJ2-4 makes the J call doubtful. CDR1 is GTSNPN, CDR2 SVGIG, per germline (reference sequence). The CDR3 sequence is 13 residues long. The CDR3 here is CAWSEGDPNIQYF. CDR3 nucleotides: TGTGCCTGGAGTGAAGGGGATCCAAACATTCAGTACTTC.

V is TRBV25-1 and J is TRBJ2-6; unclear D gene. The CDR3 consists of 15 residues. V was trimmed by 6 bases and J by 0 bases, leaving 9 bases between them. In germline, CDR1 is MGHDK, CDR2 SYGVNS. The CDR3 DNA reads TGTGCCAGCAGCGTTTTGAGCTCTGGGGCCAACGTCCTGACTTTC. It specifies CASSVLSSGANVLTF.

This clonotype was observed a few times. The rearrangement joins TRBV7-7 to TRBJ2-2, with 7 bases that match TRBD2. CDR1 and CDR2 from the germline V gene are SSHAT and FNYEAQ (reference sequence). The CDR3 is made up of 16 amino acids. V lost 2 bases to trimming and J lost 6 bases; unmatched junction nucleotides: 9. CDR3 amino acids: CASSLHLAGEAGELFF. Here the CDR3 DNA reads TGTGCCAGCAGCTTACATTTGGCGGGAGAAGCCGGGGAGCTGTTTTTT.

This clonotype was detected many times. J is TRBJ1-6 and V is TRBV10-3, with 7 bases that match TRBD1. The CDR3 loop spans 13 amino acids. CDR1 is ENHRY and CDR2 is SYGVKD in the germline V gene. V lost 6 bases to trimming and J lost 7 bases; unmatched junction nucleotides: 3. The DNA of the CDR3 is TGTGCCATCAGGGAGGGGGCAAATTCACCCCTCCACTTT. The encoded protein is CAIREGANSPLHF.

This clonotype came up a few times. The chain couples TRBV29-1 to TRBJ2-2, with TRBD2 as a possible D gene (6 bases). The CDR3 runs to 17 residues. Germline lookup yields CDR1 SQVTM and CDR2 ANQGSEA. V was pared by 6 bases and J by 2 bases, with 22 bases between. The CDR3 spells CSVTLSIRGSNTGELFF. The CDR3 nucleotides read TGCAGCGTAACCTTATCCATACGGGGGAGCAACACCGGGGAGCTGTTTTTT.

The chain recombines TRBV24-1 with TRBJ2-4; D possibly corresponds to TRBD1 (6 bases). Germline V gene lookup returns CDR1 KGHDR and CDR2 SFDVKD. This CDR3 has 14 amino acids. Trimming left V 9 bases short and J 11 bases short, with 22 bases between. CDR3 region: CATEGHSPTRLQYF. The DNA for the CDR3 is TGTGCCACCGAGGGACACTCCCCAACAAGACTTCAGTACTTC.

Of note for this clonotype: One end of the junction is discordant with germline, which a read error may explain. The chain recombines TRBV27 with TRBJ2-3; possibly TRBD1 or TRBD2 for D (5 bases each). The CDR3 is made up of 15 amino acids. In germline, CDR1 is MNHEY, CDR2 SMNVEV (reference sequence). The CDR3 DNA sequence: TGTGCCAGCAGTTTATCTCCGGCTGGGGGAGATACGCGGTATTTT. It translates to CASSLSPAGGDTRYF.

This sequence joins TRBV12-3 or TRBV12-4 and TRBJ1-1; weak D call: TRBD1 (5 bases). Between the trimmed V and J ends, which lost 7 bases and 7 bases, there was a span of 10 bases. The CDR3 is 11 amino acids. CDR3 sequence: CASTEGFEAFF. Here the CDR3 DNA reads TGTGCCAGCACCGAGGGGTTTGAAGCTTTCTTT.

This clonotype was picked up many times. V is TRBV28 and J is TRBJ2-5; D possibly uses TRBD1 or TRBD2 (5 bases each). Per the germline V gene, CDR1 is MDHEN and CDR2 is SYDVKM. CDR3 length: 11 residues. V lost 6 bases to trimming and J lost 11 bases, with 13 bases between them. The CDR3 DNA reads TGTGCCAGCAGAATAGTAGGGGAGCAGTACTTC. This encodes CASRIVGEQYF. The whole variable domain, remainder taken from reference TRBV28 and TRBJ2-5, is DVKVTQSSRYLVKRTGEKVFLECVQDMDHENMFWYRQDPGLGLRLIYFSYDVKMKEKGDIPEGYSVSREKKERFSLILESASTNQTSMYLCASRIVGEQYFGPGTRLLVL.

V is TRBV27 and J is TRBJ1-1; possible D gene TRBD1, 5 bases. The germline V gene has CDR1 MNHEY and CDR2 SMNVEV (reference sequence). The CDR3 loop spans 12 amino acids. Trimming stripped 10 bases from V and 1 base from J, with 10 bases between. The CDR3 reads CATITGNTEAFF. DNA of the CDR3: TGTGCCACCATTACAGGGAACACTGAAGCTTTCTTT.

This clonotype was counted only a few times. The chain has TRBV3-1 and TRBJ2-7; the D is unclear. Trimming cost V 2 bases and J 3 bases, with 5 bases left between them. CDR1 and CDR2 from the germline V gene are LGHDT and YNNKEL (reference sequence). The CDR3 contains 12 residues. The CDR3 protein is CASSQNIYEQYF. CDR3 in DNA: TGTGCCAGCAGCCAAAATATCTACGAGCAGTACTTC.

As for this clonotype: Mismatch with germline at one junction end may stem from a read error. The chain joins TRBV7-6 to TRBJ2-3; D call uncertain. The CDR3 is made up of 14 amino acids. The germline gives CDR1 SGHVS, CDR2 FNYEAQ. CDR3 in amino acids: CASGLWPHSDTQYF. CDR3 nucleotide sequence: TGTGCCAGCGGCTTATGGCCTCACTCGGATACGCAGTATTTT.

The chain recombines TRBV29-1 with TRBJ2-7, with D maybe TRBD2 (6 bases). The CDR3 length is 14 residues. With 6 bases removed from V and 3 bases from J, the gap between germline ends came to 18 bases. CDR1 and CDR2 (germline): SQVTM, ANQGSEA. CDR3 amino acids: CSVAYSGLRYEQYF. The CDR3 DNA sequence: TGCAGCGTCGCTTATTCGGGACTCCGCTACGAGCAGTACTTC.

This clonotype was recorded at least ten times. J is TRBJ2-3 and V is TRBV12-3 or TRBV12-4; D remains ambiguous. Trimming stripped 2 bases from V and 7 bases from J, with 13 bases between. The CDR3 extends over 14 amino acids. CDR3 nucleotide sequence: TGTGCCAGCAGTTTACAAATCCGGCAAAATACGCAGTATTTT. Translated: CASSLQIRQNTQYF.

This clonotype was observed many times. This chain joins TRBV7-3 and TRBJ2-5, with a tentative D call TRBD1 (6 bases). Germline lookup yields CDR1 SGHTA and CDR2 FQGTGA. The CDR3 runs 13 residues. V dropped 2 bases and J dropped 4 bases, with 8 bases sitting between them. The CDR3 loop is CASSLQGSETQYF. The CDR3 DNA is TGTGCCAGCAGCTTACAGGGGTCAGAGACCCAGTACTTC. Full variable domain (rest looked up from reference TRBV7-3 and TRBJ2-5): GAGVSQTPSNKVTEKGKYVELRCDPISGHTALYWYRQSLGQGPEFLIYFQGTGAADDSGLPNDRFFAVRPEGSVSTLKIQRTERGDSAVYLCASSLQGSETQYFGPGTRLLVL.

In the case of this clonotype: A much larger clone is a single base away; this may be a read error. The chain uses TRBV12-3 or TRBV12-4 and TRBJ2-7; D is ambiguous. The DNA matches TRBJ2-5 better at its end, which makes the J call doubtful. The CDR3 extends over 11 amino acids. In nucleotides, the CDR3 is TGTGCCAGCAGGTTCGTGGAGACCCAGTACTTC. Its protein product is CASRFVETQYF.

In its sample, this clonotype was seen many times. This chain uses TRBV11-3 with TRBJ2-1; no clear D. Between the trimmed V and J ends, which lost 5 bases and 7 bases, there was a span of 9 bases. The CDR3 runs 12 residues. CDR1 is SGHNT, CDR2 YENEEA, per germline. The CDR3 sequence is CASSQRLNEQFF. In DNA, the CDR3 is TGTGCCAGCAGCCAGCGATTGAATGAGCAGTTCTTC.

The chain uses TRBV14 and TRBJ2-5, with D tentatively TRBD1 or TRBD2 (5 bases each). The length of the CDR3 is 18 residues. V gave up 0 bases and J gave up 4 bases, with 21 bases separating them. Germline V CDR1 and CDR2: SGHDN, FVKESK. The CDR3 protein is CASSQDPYGTIPLETQYF. DNA of the CDR3: TGTGCCAGCAGCCAAGATCCCTACGGGACGATCCCTTTAGAGACCCAGTACTTC.

The sample holds many counts of this clonotype. CDR3 bases: TGTGCCAGCACACCCCAGGGGGGCCCGTTTGGCTACACCTTC. This gives the protein CASTPQGGPFGYTF. The V gene is TRBV27, the J gene TRBJ1-2; 7 positions match TRBD1. The V segment lost 7 bases and the J segment 7 bases; nucleotides outside the gene matches: 12. The CDR3 is 14 amino acids. CDR1 MNHEY and CDR2 SMNVEV come from the germline V gene (reference sequence).

The chain employs TRBV7-2 and TRBJ1-1; D is unresolved. The germline V gene encodes CDR1 SGHTA and CDR2 FQGNSA. V dropped 6 bases and J dropped 0 bases, with 14 bases sitting between them. The CDR3 has 15 amino acids. The CDR3: CASRTLSSMNTEAFF. CDR3 DNA sequence: TGTGCCAGCAGGACGCTAAGCAGCATGAACACTGAAGCTTTCTTT.

The gene calls are TRBV15 and TRBJ2-1; D gene unclear. The germline V gene has CDR1 LNHNV and CDR2 YYDKDF (reference sequence). The CDR3 consists of 13 residues. The V gene lost 1 base and the J gene lost 10 bases, with 11 bases spanning the gap. CDR3 bases: TGTGCCACCAGCAGAGTCGCCCTTCAAGAGCAGTTCTTC. Residues: CATSRVALQEQFF.

The sample holds many counts of this clonotype. The chain joins TRBV12-3 or TRBV12-4 to TRBJ2-2, with D possibly matching TRBD2 (5 bases). V lost 3 bases, J lost 6 bases, and 14 bases lay in between. CDR3 size: 15 residues. CDR3 coding DNA: TGTGCCAGCAGTTTCGGGCTAGCTAAGGCCGGGGAGCTGTTTTTT. This codes for CASSFGLAKAGELFF.

This chain uses TRBV12-3 or TRBV12-4 with TRBJ1-1; no clear D gene. CDR3 length: 11 residues. Trimming shortened V by 8 bases and J by 8 bases, and 12 bases separated the two germline ends. CDR3: CASGEVREAFF. CDR3 DNA sequence: TGTGCCAGCGGTGAGGTAAGGGAAGCTTTCTTT.